This TCR beta chain was sequenced for a study of blood T cell repertoires in COVID-19. The CDR3 has 16 amino acids. Germline V gives CDR1 LNHNV, CDR2 YYDKDF (reference sequence). J was trimmed by 0 bases and V by 1 base; bases with no gene match: 0. Using immunoSEQ multiplex PCR, the repertoire was profiled, and TCRdb retains in-frame clones only, with some absent. Of roughly 150,000 clones listed, 84% are singletons. The chain links TRBV15 to TRBJ1-4; 9 bases fit TRBD1. The clonotype originates from a woman aged 45-59 years with acute or convalescent COVID-19. The sequencing input was peripheral blood. DNA for the CDR3: TGTGCCACCAGCAGAGGGACAGGGGCAACTAATGAAAAACTGTTTTTT. It specifies CATSRGTGATNEKLFF.